The present T cell receptor beta chain was sequenced within a study of T cells after yellow fever vaccination. Trimming left V 5 bases short and J 7 bases short, with 17 bases between. This CDR3 is built from 14 residues. The TCR cDNA carried a universal primer site and UMIs from 5'RACE template switching. TCRdb itself ran the 5' RACE reads through MiXCR, one entry per CDR3 protein. The data show 350,000 to 450,000 distinct CDR3 sequences, approximately 6% seen once. This clonotype was detected a few times. As yet, its antigen is unknown. The study's findings and limits: Post-booster repertoires again held most primary-vaccination clones (roughly 96% CD4, approximately 90% CD8). Across the CD4 and CD8 compartments, a small share of clonotypes was present in both.

The sequencing here drew on PBMCs, taken 5 days after the yellow fever booster vaccination. This sequence originates from a man aged 30 to 45 who received the YFV17D yellow fever vaccine. The chain combines TRBV23-1 with TRBJ2-5; TRBD1 might be the D (5 bases). TRBV23-1 is identified as an open reading frame with a role that is uncertain. The CDR3 reads CASSTPRADGTQYF. The CDR3 coding sequence is TGCGCCAGCAGTACTCCCAGGGCAGATGGGACCCAGTACTTC.